This TCR beta chain is drawn from a study of blood T cells in healthy people across ages (dated by TCRdb to about 2015). Regarding the study in general: Template switching captured roughly one uniquely barcoded TCR beta cDNA molecule per two T cells in model experiments. To track age-related changes in TCR beta repertoire diversity, the study relied on deep sequencing normalized with unique cDNA molecular identifiers. Four age groups were formed from the donors: young (average 16 years), middle-aged (approximately 39), aged (approximately 60) and long-lived (about 75). To avoid experimental bias, donors of different ages were spread randomly across the sequencing lanes. For two donors (one aged 18 to 30 and one aged 80 or older), the study analyzed two additional independent replicas of 1 million unique cDNA reads from the same blood draw.

Libraries came from 5' RACE. The sample was run on an Illumina HiSeq 2500. A second about 7 to 12 cycle PCR used a sample-barcoded 5' primer and a J-beta primer mix. A template-switch 5' adaptor carrying 12 random nucleotides introduced a unique molecular identifier onto each TCR beta cDNA molecule. At least 3 million CDR3-containing paired-end reads were obtained from each sample. The Mint cDNA synthesis kit, primed by a TRBC-specific oligonucleotide, was used to synthesize first-strand cDNA from all RNA. Following uracil-DNA glycosylase treatment, a first 18-cycle PCR with universal primers M1SS and BC2_uni_R was performed on all cDNA. Processing in the source paper ran as follows. For normalization, 1 million high-quality reads were randomly selected from each sample, with every read carrying a distinct molecular identifier. Instead of being binned into consensus sequences, reads with shared molecular identifiers were discarded. CDR3 identification, clonotype clustering and error correction used MiTCR with a Q25 quality threshold and the strictest error-elimination algorithm. A nonparametric unseen species model with Euler transformation was used to estimate lower-bound total TCR beta diversity. TCRdb passed the public sequencing reads through fastp at Q25 and MiXCR, retaining productive beta sequences. Rows with a matching CDR3 protein are joined into one entry that keeps the most common DNA and genes. The V and J calls here are based on TCRdb, not the publication. The sample profile shows about 780,000 distinct CDR3 sequences; around 45% of them were found once. 15% to 20% of the sample is in the top ten clones.

Broad study findings and their caveats: Total diversity estimates from one million sequenced T cells were considered lower bounds and underestimates. As age increased, observed TCR beta diversity per million T cells dropped in a roughly linear way, and a significant reduction was already evident by age 40. Donor CMV infection status was unknown, potentially confounding age-related changes in expanded clonotypes. Compared with the aged group, the long-lived group had more naive CD4+ T cells, fewer expanded clones and increased TCR diversity, a pattern suggesting age selection. There was a strong correlation between observed TCR beta diversity and the percentage of naive T cells measured by flow cytometry. Since profiling was done on bulk unsorted PBMCs, naive and antigen-experienced compartments could not be conclusively compared.

Systemically healthy Caucasian individuals from Russia, over 30 in total and aged about 6 to 90 years, were included as donors. Roughly 9.5 milliliters of peripheral blood were drawn from each donor into EDTA-treated Vacutainer tubes. Ficoll-Paque density-gradient centrifugation was used to isolate PBMCs, with at least 6 million per sample. Trizol reagent was used to extract total RNA from PBMCs, with at least 6 micrograms per sample. For every donor, an aliquot of PBMCs went through flow cytometry to measure the percentages of naive CD45RAhigh/CD27high T cells. About this clonotype itself: The specificity of this receptor is unknown. No base qualities exist here, and no much larger clone lies one base off it.

Sequencing used blood. The TCR originated in an elderly man in good health.

The encoded CDR3 is CASSYNSGENTGELFF. The DNA sequence reads TGTGCCAGCAGCTACAATAGCGGAGAGAACACCGGGGAGCTGTTTTTT. The chain employs TRBV7-6 and TRBJ2-2; TRBD2 could be the D gene, as 6 bases match. From cysteine to phenylalanine, the CDR3 is 16 amino acids long. Only the CDR3 DNA is retained, 48 bases long and in frame from the first base. V is clipped by 4 bases and J by 1 base, and the sequence between their germline boundaries is 13 bases long. From the germline V gene, CDR1 is SGHVS and CDR2 is FNYEAQ.